This T cell receptor beta chain was found in a study of cytomegalovirus exposure and HLA in healthy donors. Primers included in the PCR were 60 Vbeta and 13 Jbeta primers. This table comes from immunoSEQ multiplex PCR, and its TCRdb copy is limited to in-frame clones, with some not included. The sample holds fewer than 250,000 clones, approximately 88% seen once. This clone appeared once. CDR3 length: 14 residues. Germline-derived CDR1 and CDR2 are SEHNR and FQNEAQ (reference sequence). V was shortened by 5 bases and J by 2 bases, with 13 bases between the two germline ends. Specimen: PBMCs. The clonotype originates from a boy between 2 and 10 years old in good health and CMV-seronegative. This chain joins TRBV7-9 and TRBJ2-7, with a tentative D call TRBD2 (6 bases). The DNA for the CDR3 is TGTGCCAGCAGCGCGGCGGGACCCACCTACGAGCAGTACTTC. Protein: CASSAAGPTYEQYF.